Included here is one T cell receptor beta chain sequence, with context. The PCR was carried out with 60 Vbeta primers and 13 Jbeta primers. This table comes from immunoSEQ multiplex PCR, and its TCRdb copy is limited to in-frame clones, with some not included. This sample has about 140,000 clones, with about 72% found just once. The sample originates from a study of cytomegalovirus exposure and HLA in healthy donors. The CDR3 sequence is 14 residues long. Germline V CDR1 and CDR2: SGHRS, YFSETQ. Between the trimmed V and J ends, which lost 3 bases and 2 bases, there was a span of 12 bases. Sequences were obtained from PBMCs. The sequence derives from a man aged 40-49 years in good health and CMV-seronegative. This rearrangement joins TRBV5-1 to TRBJ2-7; TRBD1 is a possible D gene (6 bases). CDR3 bases: TGCGCCAGCAGCTACCGGGACAACCCCTACGAGCAGTACTTC. It encodes CASSYRDNPYEQYF.